A selection of T cell receptor beta chains follows, all from one sample in a study of graft-versus-host responses after intestinal transplantation. Using immunoSEQ multiplex PCR, the repertoire was profiled, and TCRdb retains in-frame clones only, with some absent. The sample consists of around 39,000 clones, more than 85% of them appearing once. This specimen was PBMCs, taken almost 750 days after intestinal transplantation. The receptors were sampled from a human patient who received an intestinal transplant, so some T cells may come from the graft donor. CDR3s include the opening cysteine and the closing phenylalanine or tryptophan. A D gene is named only where the DNA matches it firmly. Expanded clones are given a class, and other clones once, few, many or no size at all.

TRBJ2-1,NA,NA,TRBV27,CASSLEVIPIGSEQFF,TGTGCCAGCAGTTTGGAGGTCATCCCTATCGGTAGTGAGCAGTTCTTC
TRBJ1-2,NA,NA,TRBV6-5,CASSYSRALYGYTF,TGTGCCAGCAGTTACTCCAGGGCGCTGTATGGCTACACCTTC
TRBJ2-3,NA,NA,TRBV2,CASRSRGGTDTQYF,TGTGCCAGCAGGAGTCGCGGCGGCACAGATACGCAGTATTTT
TRBJ2-7,NA,NA,TRBV11-2,CASSPGHEVHEQYF,TGTGCCAGCAGTCCGGGACACGAGGTACACGAGCAGTACTTC
TRBJ2-3,NA,NA,TRBV9,CASSVGGESGDTQYF,TGTGCCAGCAGCGTAGGGGGGGAGAGCGGAGATACGCAGTATTTT
TRBJ1-5,NA,NA,TRBV5-6,CASSRRRGYQPQHF,TGTGCCAGCAGCCGCCGAAGGGGGTATCAGCCCCAGCATTTT
TRBJ1-1,NA,NA,TRBV14,CASSQGLLEAFF,TGTGCCAGCAGCCAGGGACTTCTTGAAGCTTTCTTT
TRBJ1-4,NA,TRBD1,TRBV6-5,CASSYSGQGEKLFF,TGTGCCAGCAGTTACTCGGGACAGGGTGAAAAACTGTTTTTT
TRBJ1-1,NA,NA,TRBV20-1,CRPSSGTEAFF,TGCAGACCCAGTTCGGGCACTGAAGCTTTCTTT
TRBJ2-7,once,TRBD2,TRBV19,CASSPRGRTGTSGYEQYF,TGTGCCAGTAGCCCCAGGGGCAGAACCGGGACTAGCGGCTACGAGCAGTACTTC
TRBJ2-3,NA,NA,TRBV29-1,CSVGSDTQYF,TGCAGCGTTGGCTCGGATACGCAGTATTTT
TRBJ2-2,NA,TRBD1,TRBV10-1,CASSPTGLGPGELFF,TGCGCCAGCAGCCCGACAGGGCTAGGTCCCGGGGAGCTGTTTTTT
TRBJ2-7,once,NA,TRBV10-3,CAIRPDLAAPYEQYF,TGTGCCATCCGCCCCGATTTAGCGGCCCCCTACGAGCAGTACTTC
TRBJ2-7,NA,TRBD2,TRBV10-2,CASSEGLAVNYEQYF,TGCGCCAGCAGTGAAGGACTAGCGGTGAACTACGAGCAGTACTTC
TRBJ2-1,NA,TRBD2,TRBV7-9,CASSPRGGVLNEQFF,TGTGCCAGCTCTCCCCGGGGGGGCGTGTTGAATGAGCAGTTCTTC
TRBJ2-7,NA,TRBD1,TRBV6-9,CASSYPTGGSYEQYF,TGTGCCAGCAGTTACCCAACAGGGGGGTCCTACGAGCAGTACTTC
TRBJ2-1,NA,TRBD2,TRBV5-1,CASSFQLAGESSGFF,TGCGCCAGCAGCTTCCAACTAGCGGGGGAATCGAGTGGGTTCTTC
TRBJ1-1,NA,NA,TRBV6-5,CASSYGQNTEAFF,TGTGCCAGCAGTTACGGGCAGAACACTGAAGCTTTCTTT
TRBJ1-1,NA,NA,TRBV7-9,CASSSQLRVSLTEAFF,TGTGCCAGCAGCTCGCAACTCAGGGTCTCTTTGACTGAAGCTTTCTTT
TRBJ2-7,NA,NA,TRBV4-1,CASSQAEQYYEQYF,TGCGCCAGCAGCCAAGCGGAACAGTACTACGAGCAGTACTTC
TRBJ2-3,NA,NA,TRBV19,CASRFKDTQYF,TGTGCCAGCAGGTTTAAAGATACGCAGTATTTT
TRBJ1-6,NA,NA,TRBV21-1,CASSPWTGRDSPLHF,TGTGCCAGCAGCCCTTGGACAGGGAGGGATTCACCCCTCCACTTT
TRBJ2-5,NA,NA,TRBV5-4,CASSLVGGLGETQYF,TGTGCCAGCAGCTTGGTTGGAGGGTTAGGGGAGACCCAGTACTTC
TRBJ2-7,once,NA,TRBV28,CASRPEGWEQYF,TGTGCCAGCAGGCCGGAAGGGTGGGAGCAGTACTTC
TRBJ1-1,NA,TRBD1,TRBV9,CASNEYPGQGTEAFF,TGTGCCAGCAACGAATACCCGGGACAGGGCACTGAAGCTTTCTTT
TRBJ2-7,once,TRBD2,TRBV28,CASSLGLAGGKPYEQYF,TGTGCCAGCAGTTTGGGGCTAGCGGGAGGGAAGCCCTACGAGCAGTACTTC
TRBJ2-7,NA,NA,TRBV7-3,CASSPGPSYEQYF,TGTGCCAGCAGCCCAGGGCCTTCCTACGAGCAGTACTTC
TRBJ1-4,NA,NA,TRBV6-5,CASSYGQREKLFF,TGTGCCAGCAGTTATGGACAAAGGGAAAAACTGTTTTTT
TRBJ2-7,few,TRBD2,TRBV19,CASREAGHSYEQYF,TGTGCCAGTAGGGAAGCGGGGCACTCCTACGAGCAGTACTTC
TRBJ2-1,NA,NA,TRBV27,CASSGTFPNEQFF,TGTGCCAGCAGTGGGACCTTTCCCAATGAGCAGTTCTTC
TRBJ2-5,once,NA,TRBV7-9,CASSITGTQGETQYF,TGTGCCAGCAGCATCACCGGGACCCAGGGAGAGACCCAGTACTTC
TRBJ2-2,NA,TRBD1,TRBV2,CASTGQGLNTGELFF,TGTGCCAGCACCGGACAGGGCCTCAACACCGGGGAGCTGTTTTTT
TRBJ2-2,NA,NA,TRBV11-3,CASSLDGEIPGELFF,TGTGCCAGCAGCTTAGACGGGGAGATACCCGGGGAGCTGTTTTTT
TRBJ1-6,NA,TRBD1,TRBV19,CASRGPSTGHSPLHF,TGTGCCAGTAGGGGACCATCGACAGGGCACTCACCCCTCCACTTT
TRBJ1-2,NA,NA,TRBV7-9,CASSLARGYGYTF,TGTGCCAGCAGCTTAGCAAGGGGGTATGGCTACACCTTC
TRBJ2-1,NA,TRBD2,TRBV28,CASSFAPGLAVYNEQFF,TGTGCCAGCAGTTTCGCCCCTGGACTAGCGGTTTACAATGAGCAGTTCTTC
TRBJ2-7,NA,NA,TRBV27,CASRVGRGRYEQYF,TGTGCCAGCCGAGTGGGTAGAGGGAGGTACGAGCAGTACTTC
TRBJ2-7,NA,NA,TRBV7-9,CASFIGDSGDEQYF,TGTGCCAGCTTTATAGGGGATAGCGGTGACGAGCAGTACTTC
TRBJ2-3,NA,NA,TRBV5-4,CASSSGGYTDTQYF,TGTGCCAGCAGCTCGGGGGGCTACACAGATACGCAGTATTTT
TRBJ2-1,NA,TRBD2,TRBV7-9,CASSFGTSGTEQFF,TGTGCCAGCAGCTTTGGGACTAGCGGAACTGAGCAGTTCTTC
TRBJ2-5,NA,NA,TRBV9,CASSEGDGETQYF,TGTGCCAGCAGCGAGGGGGATGGGGAGACCCAGTACTTC
TRBJ2-1,once,NA,TRBV2,CASSETSRGQFF,TGTGCCAGCAGTGAGACTAGCAGGGGGCAGTTCTTC
TRBJ2-7,NA,NA,TRBV6-1,CASSGGQPGTYEQYF,TGTGCCAGCAGTGGAGGACAACCGGGGACCTACGAGCAGTACTTC
TRBJ1-1,NA,NA,TRBV21-1,CASSSRGGICRGRNTEAFF,TGTGCCAGCAGCTCGAGAGGGGGAATTTGTAGGGGCAGGAACACTGAAGCTTTCTTT
TRBJ2-1,NA,NA,TRBV4-1,CASSREISSYNEQFF,TGCGCCAGCAGCCGAGAAATTAGCTCCTACAATGAGCAGTTCTTC
TRBJ1-1,NA,TRBD1,TRBV6-6,CASRSVGQGNTEAFF,TGTGCCAGTAGATCCGTGGGACAGGGGAACACTGAAGCTTTCTTT
TRBJ1-1,NA,NA,TRBV15,CATSREGRTEAFF,TGTGCCACCAGCAGGGAGGGAAGAACTGAAGCTTTCTTT
TRBJ1-2,NA,NA,TRBV11-1,CASSFESGYGYTF,TGTGCCAGCAGCTTCGAGTCGGGGTATGGCTACACCTTC
TRBJ2-7,NA,NA,TRBV10-1,CASSSYEQYF,TGCGCCAGCAGCTCCTACGAGCAGTACTTC
TRBJ2-1,NA,TRBD2,TRBV10-2,CASRSLAGGYNEQFF,TGCGCCAGCAGGTCCCTTGCGGGGGGCTACAATGAGCAGTTCTTC
TRBJ2-7,NA,NA,TRBV7-9,CASSLVGGDEYEQYF,TGTGCCAGCAGCTTAGTGGGAGGAGACGAGTACGAGCAGTACTTC
TRBJ1-4,NA,TRBD1,TRBV7-2,CASSLDRGWEKLFF,TGTGCCAGCAGCTTGGACAGGGGTTGGGAAAAACTGTTTTTT
TRBJ1-1,NA,NA,TRBV6-5,CASHGRANSEAFF,TGTGCCAGCCACGGCAGGGCTAACAGTGAAGCTTTCTTT